The 21 T cell receptor beta chains below all came from one sample that was sequenced in a study of T cell repertoires in cytomegalovirus infection. TCRdb called the reads again in MiXCR, with one record for every CDR3 protein. The top ten clones hold 10% of a sample with about 130,000 distinct CDR3 sequences, less than 9.5% of them seen once. The specimen sequenced was PBMCs. These receptors all come from a human donor in good health (CMV status not recorded). Some clones in this sample may be carry-over from other donors' samples.

CDR3 amino acids: CATSRDRGKREQFF. The CDR3, as DNA: TGTGCCACCAGCAGAGATCGGGGAAAGAGGGAGCAGTTCTTC. The V call is TRBV15, the J call TRBJ2-1, with a weak D call TRBD2 (5 bases). The CDR3 runs 14 residues. Trimming took off 0 bases at V and 10 bases at J, with 13 bases between the two ends. Per germline, CDR1 LNHNV and CDR2 YYDKDF (reference sequence).

This clonotype was picked up many times. This sequence joins TRBV7-2 and TRBJ2-5; unclear D gene. The CDR3 contains 16 residues. V dropped 4 bases and J dropped 0 bases, with 15 bases sitting between them. Per the germline V gene, CDR1 is SGHTA and CDR2 is FQGNSA. The CDR3 protein is CASSSTPSANQETQYF. CDR3 nucleotide sequence: TGTGCCAGCAGCTCTACCCCCTCAGCGAACCAAGAGACCCAGTACTTC. Complete variable domain (other parts from reference TRBV7-2 and TRBJ2-5): GAGVSQSPSNKVTEKGKDVELRCDPISGHTALYWYRQSLGQGLEFLIYFQGNSAPDKSGLPSDRFSAERTGGSVSTLTIQRTQQEDSAVYLCASSSTPSANQETQYFGPGTRLLVL.

This clonotype was seen ten or more times. The chain couples TRBV19 to TRBJ1-5; TRBD1 is a possible D gene (5 bases). Per germline, CDR1 LNHDA and CDR2 SQIVND (reference sequence). Trimming shortened V by 6 bases and J by 1 base, and 16 bases separated the two germline ends. The CDR3 has 16 amino acids. CDR3 loop: CASRTDGEGSNQPQHF. CDR3 nucleotide sequence: TGTGCCAGTAGAACCGACGGGGAGGGGAGCAATCAGCCCCAGCATTTT.

This clonotype was found many times. This chain connects TRBV7-2 to TRBJ2-5; D unresolved. V was trimmed by 2 bases and J by 0 bases, leaving 4 bases between them. Germline values: CDR1 SGHTA, CDR2 FQGNSA. The CDR3 is made up of 13 amino acids. The CDR3 loop is CASSLSHQETQYF. The DNA of the CDR3 is TGTGCCAGCAGCTTAAGCCACCAAGAGACCCAGTACTTC.

This clonotype has ten or more counts. The chain uses TRBV7-2 and TRBJ2-7, with D unclear. CDR3 length: 12 residues. Trimming cost V 5 bases and J 7 bases, with 12 bases left between them. The V gene's germline CDR1 is SGHTA and CDR2 FQGNSA. The CDR3: CASSRNLVEQYF. CDR3 DNA sequence: TGTGCCAGCAGCAGAAACCTGGTAGAGCAGTACTTC.

Ten or more counts support this clonotype. The chain carries TRBV7-9 and TRBJ1-1; maybe TRBD1 (5 bases). Germline V gene data show CDR1 as SEHNR and CDR2 as FQNEAQ (reference sequence). Trimming took 5 bases from V and 1 from J, leaving 14 bases between them. The CDR3 is 15 amino acids. CDR3 nucleotides: TGTGCCAGCAGCCCACAGGCCGCTGGGAACACTGAAGCTTTCTTT. It yields the protein CASSPQAAGNTEAFF.

This clonotype was detected only a few times. The V call is TRBV30, the J call TRBJ1-1; tentative D call: TRBD1 (5 bases). Germline loops: CDR1 GTSNPN, CDR2 SVGIG (reference sequence). This CDR3 comprises 15 residues. Trimming removed 3 bases from V and 6 bases from J, with 20 bases in between. The chain's CDR3 is CAWRLRGQAQPEAFF. In nucleotides, the CDR3 is TGTGCCTGGAGGTTGCGGGGCCAGGCTCAGCCTGAAGCTTTCTTT.

This clonotype has at least ten counts. The chain carries TRBV5-1 and TRBJ2-7; tentative D call: TRBD1 (6 bases). The V gene's germline CDR1 is SGHRS and CDR2 YFSETQ. The CDR3 runs to 14 residues. V was clipped by 7 bases and J by 9 bases, with 23 bases between them. The CDR3 loop reads CASELSGQGLVQYF. DNA of the CDR3: TGCGCCAGCGAGTTGTCGGGACAAGGATTGGTGCAGTACTTC.

This clonotype was detected ten times or more. This chain connects TRBV29-1 to TRBJ2-2; D gene unclear. Between the trimmed V and J ends, which lost 3 bases and 6 bases, there was a span of 5 bases. Germline lookup yields CDR1 SQVTM and CDR2 ANQGSEA. The CDR3 runs to 11 residues. The chain's CDR3 is CSVDEAGELFF. The CDR3 DNA follows: TGCAGCGTTGACGAGGCCGGGGAGCTGTTTTTT.

In its sample, this clonotype was seen many times. The junction departs from germline at one end; a sequencing error may be responsible. The V and J genes are TRBV12-3 or TRBV12-4 and TRBJ1-3; 10 bases agree with TRBD1. The CDR3 has 14 residues. The CDR3 region is CASSRQGAGYTIYF. CDR3 sequence (DNA): TGTGCCAGCAGTCGACAGGGGGCTGGATACACCATATATTTT.

This clonotype showed up many times. This chain links TRBV5-1 with TRBJ2-7; 8 bases agree with TRBD1. Germline values: CDR1 SGHRS, CDR2 YFSETQ. The junction had 4 bases not matched to a gene; V was cut back by 0 bases and J by 5 bases. This CDR3 has 14 amino acids. This CDR3 reads CASSLGGQVNEQYF. The CDR3 nucleotides read TGCGCCAGCAGCTTGGGGGGACAGGTAAACGAGCAGTACTTC.

Turning to this clonotype: An end of the junction does not agree with germline; a read error may underlie this. V usage is TRBV10-3 and J usage is TRBJ2-2; D perhaps matches TRBD2 (5 bases). CDR3 length equals 13 residues. Germline CDR1 and CDR2: ENHRY and SYGVKD. DNA for the CDR3: TGTGACATCAGTGGCGAGGGTACCGGGGAGCTGTTTTTT. Its translation: CDISGEGTGELFF.

A word on this clonotype: This sequence may be a read error, since a much larger clone differs from it by one base. The chain is built from TRBV15 and TRBJ2-7, with D unresolved. Germline lookup yields CDR1 LNHNV and CDR2 YYDKDF (reference sequence). The V and J ends lost 5 bases and 7 bases respectively, with 18 bases between them. This CDR3 is 14 amino acids long. CDR3 DNA sequence: TGTGCCACCAGCCAGCCGGTGGCCCTCGAGGAGCAGTACTTC. Protein sequence: CATSQPVALEEQYF.

This clonotype was observed many times. DNA for the CDR3: TGTGCCAGCAGCCCGAGCCGGACTGTAGATACGCAGTATTTT. It encodes CASSPSRTVDTQYF. The chain employs TRBV7-9 and TRBJ2-3; D is perhaps TRBD2 (5 bases). Per the germline V gene, CDR1 is SEHNR and CDR2 is FQNEAQ (reference sequence). V lost 5 bases to trimming and J lost 5 bases, with 14 bases between them. This CDR3 contains 14 residues.

This clonotype was observed at least ten times. The rearrangement links TRBV5-1 to TRBJ2-7, with D perhaps TRBD2 (5 bases). There are 14 residues in the CDR3. From germline, CDR1 is SGHRS and CDR2 YFSETQ. Trimming took 1 base from V and 0 from J, leaving 8 bases between them. The DNA of the CDR3 is TGCGCCAGCAGCTTGCTCGACTACTCCTACGAGCAGTACTTC. As protein: CASSLLDYSYEQYF.

Concerning this clonotype: This may stem from a read error, because a much larger clone lies one nucleotide away. This chain joins TRBV6-6 and TRBJ2-1; D is uncertain. The V gene's germline CDR1 is MNHNY and CDR2 SVGAGI (reference sequence). The CDR3 loop spans 16 amino acids. V was shortened by 7 bases and J by 0 bases, with 16 bases between the two germline ends. CDR3 amino acids: CASTGRHGRSYNEQFF. The DNA for the CDR3 is TGTGCCAGCACCGGCAGGCACGGACGCTCCTACAATGAGCAGTTCTTC.

This clonotype was seen repeatedly, ten times or more. The chain recombines TRBV6-5 with TRBJ2-7; D is perhaps TRBD2 (6 bases). This CDR3 spans 14 amino acids. Germline lookup yields CDR1 MNHEY and CDR2 SVGAGI. V dropped 5 bases and J dropped 2 bases, with 13 bases sitting between them. Written as DNA, the CDR3 is TGTGCCAGCAGTCGTAGCCCGGGGGCCTACGAGCAGTACTTC. It translates to CASSRSPGAYEQYF.

This clonotype was seen many times. This chain joins TRBV7-2 and TRBJ1-2; D unclear. The CDR3 is made up of 14 amino acids. Germline loops: CDR1 SGHTA, CDR2 FQGNSA. Trimming shortened V by 5 bases and J by 8 bases, and 18 bases separated the two germline ends. The CDR3 region has the DNA TGTGCCAGCAGCACCCGAGGAGCAGTGGAGGGCTACACCTTC. Translation gives CASSTRGAVEGYTF.

This clonotype came up many times. The chain couples TRBV15 to TRBJ1-6; weak D call: TRBD1 (5 bases). The CDR3 is 15 residues long. CDR1 LNHNV and CDR2 YYDKDF come from the germline V gene (reference sequence). Trimming took 5 bases from V and 1 from J, leaving 9 bases between them. CDR3 sequence reads: CATSLEGSYNSPLHF. The CDR3 nucleotides read TGTGCCACCAGCCTTGAGGGGTCCTATAATTCACCCCTCCACTTT.

Many counts were recorded for this clonotype. The chain combines TRBV5-6 with TRBJ1-1, with D possibly being TRBD1 (5 bases). The CDR3 covers 13 residues. Germline CDR1 is SGHDT and CDR2 is YYEEEE. V lost 0 bases and J lost 6, with 9 bases in between. The CDR3: CASSLDRFAEAFF. CDR3 DNA sequence: TGTGCCAGCAGCTTGGACAGGTTCGCTGAAGCTTTCTTT.

This clonotype was detected many times. The chain uses TRBV5-1 and TRBJ2-7; 11 nucleotides align to TRBD2. The ends lost 4 bases at V and 2 bases at J; junction bases unmatched: 8. CDR3 size: 16 residues. From germline, CDR1 is SGHRS and CDR2 YFSETQ. The CDR3 nucleotides are TGCGCCAGCAGCCGCACCCTAGCGGGGGGTGCCTACGAGCAGTACTTC. Its protein product is CASSRTLAGGAYEQYF.